This T cell receptor (beta chain) derives from a study of T cell repertoires in cytomegalovirus infection. Across the study: Recently identified HLA-C-restricted CMV epitopes and well-studied HLA-B-restricted CMV epitopes were used by the study. Public TCR beta signatures indicated both CMV infection and matching HLA type. General study points: Dominating the ex vivo response were HLA-C-restricted CMV-specific TCR beta clonotypes.

The CDR3 is 17 amino acids. Germline V gene data show CDR1 as MNHEY and CDR2 as SMNVEV (reference sequence). V dropped 0 bases and J dropped 4; count of bases not matched to a gene: 8. A note on this clonotype: The antigen is undetermined.

Via MiXCR, TCRdb re-called the reads, giving one row per CDR3 protein. The data show approximately 770,000 distinct CDR3 sequences, almost 30% seen once. The material was cultured CD8+ T cells from PBMCs, obtained from culture after CMV antigen stimulation. The genes are TRBV27 and TRBJ2-1, with 8 bases fitting TRBD1. The sequence came from a human donor in good health (CMV status not recorded). Some clones in this sample may be carry-over from other donors' samples. The CDR3 DNA is TGTGCCAGCAGTTTATCATATGGACAGGGAGGTTACAATGAGCAGTTCTTC. Its protein product is CASSLSYGQGGYNEQFF.